The 26 T cell receptor beta chains below were found in one sample sequenced in a study of blood T cell repertoires in COVID-19. Using immunoSEQ multiplex PCR, the repertoire was profiled, and TCRdb retains in-frame clones only, with some absent. The sample lists over 120,000 clones, just under 80% occurring once. Sequencing input: peripheral blood. The source of these receptors is a woman in her fifties or sixties with acute or convalescent COVID-19.

This clone was observed a few times. CDR3 nucleotides: TGTGCCAGCAGCTCGCGGGACAGGGGGATCGACGAGCAGTACTTC. It yields the protein CASSSRDRGIDEQYF. The chain couples TRBV7-6 to TRBJ2-7; 11 bases are a match to TRBD1. V trimming: 4 bases; J trimming: 5 bases; junction bases outside the gene matches: 7. This CDR3 is built from 15 residues. CDR1 and CDR2 (germline): SGHVS, FNYEAQ. Drawing the rest from reference TRBV7-6 and TRBJ2-7, the complete variable domain is GAGVSQSPRYKVTKRGQDVALRCDPISGHVSLYWYRQALGQGPEFLTYFNYEAQQDKSGLPNDRFSAERPEGSISTLTIQRTEQRDSAMYRCASSSRDRGIDEQYFGPGTRLTVT.

This chain uses TRBV14 with TRBJ2-1, with 9 bases that match TRBD2. Germline V gene data show CDR1 as SGHDN and CDR2 as FVKESK. The CDR3 totals 15 residues. J lost 6 bases, V lost 3 bases, and 6 bases had no gene match. In DNA form, the CDR3 reads TGTGCCAGCAGCCACGGGAATAGCGGGAGCAATGAGCAGTTCTTC. Residues: CASSHGNSGSNEQFF.

The V gene is TRBV15, the J gene TRBJ2-7, with TRBD2 as a possible D gene (5 bases). V was shortened by 7 bases and J by 8 bases, with 18 bases between the two germline ends. CDR3 length equals 13 residues. CDR1 and CDR2 (germline): LNHNV, YYDKDF (reference sequence). This chain's CDR3 is CATTPDSSGKQYF. As DNA, the CDR3 is TGTGCCACCACCCCGGACTCCTCCGGAAAGCAGTACTTC.

This clone was counted a few times. The chain combines TRBV28 with TRBJ2-1; 8 nucleotides line up with TRBD2. Per germline, CDR1 MDHEN and CDR2 SYDVKM. The CDR3 is 17 amino acids. V lost 5 bases and J lost 6; bases outside the gene matches: 15. In DNA, the CDR3 is TGTGCCAGCAGTCCGCCCCGTCTAAGCGGGAGTCTCAATGAGCAGTTCTTC. The encoded protein is CASSPPRLSGSLNEQFF.

Details on this clone: The sample carries other DNA sequences with the same CDR3. The V gene is TRBV2, the J gene TRBJ1-1; the D gene is possibly TRBD1 (5 bases). The CDR3 length is 12 residues. The V end was cut by 3 bases, the J end by 4 bases, with 6 bases between. Germline CDR1 reads SNHLY; CDR2 reads FYNNEI. The CDR3, as DNA: TGTGCCAGCAGTGAGCAGGGCACTGAAGCTTTCTTT. It specifies CASSEQGTEAFF.

The V call is TRBV20-1, the J call TRBJ2-1; D is perhaps TRBD2 (5 bases). V was clipped by 5 bases and J by 7 bases, with 9 bases between them. The germline V gene has CDR1 DFQATT and CDR2 SNEGSKA (reference sequence). The CDR3 is made up of 11 amino acids. CDR3 nucleotides: TGCAGTGCTTCACCGGGGAATGAGCAGTTCTTC. This sequence encodes CSASPGNEQFF.

The sample holds one count of this clone. The rearrangement links TRBV24-1 to TRBJ2-3, with 10 bases fitting TRBD2. Per the germline V gene, CDR1 is KGHDR and CDR2 is SFDVKD. The CDR3 has 15 residues. V was clipped by 4 bases and J by 4 bases; unmatched bases: 4. The CDR3 DNA sequence: TGTGCCACCAGTGAGAGCGGGAGGGTTTCAGATACGCAGTATTTT. Translation gives CATSESGRVSDTQYF.

The V gene is TRBV7-9, the J gene TRBJ1-1; D possibly corresponds to TRBD1 (6 bases). Germline lookup yields CDR1 SEHNR and CDR2 FQNEAQ (reference sequence). V was pared by 1 base and J by 8 bases, with 23 bases between. This CDR3 has 17 amino acids. CDR3 sequence (DNA): TGTGCCAGCAGCTTAGGAAGGACAGTAAAACTTCGTTCCGAAGCTTTCTTT. Translated, it gives CASSLGRTVKLRSEAFF.

The rearrangement links TRBV12-5 to TRBJ2-3; 11 bases are shared with TRBD2. The V gene end was trimmed by 5 bases and the J gene end by 4 bases; junction bases not matched to a gene: 8. CDR1 LGHNT and CDR2 FRNRAP come from the germline V gene. This CDR3 is built from 16 residues. CDR3 DNA: TGTGCTAGTGGTCCCGTAGCGGGAGGGGTGGCAGATACGCAGTATTTT. This gives the protein CASGPVAGGVADTQYF.

The chain uses TRBV7-2 and TRBJ2-2; 8 bases align to TRBD2. V dropped 4 bases and J dropped 6; count of bases not matched to a gene: 13. There are 17 residues in the CDR3. In germline, CDR1 is SGHTA, CDR2 FQGNSA. Here the CDR3 DNA reads TGTGCCAGCAGCTACGGGTCAGCGGGAGTTAGTTCCGGGGAGCTGTTTTTT. Translation gives CASSYGSAGVSSGELFF.

J is TRBJ2-7 and V is TRBV29-1; 10 nucleotides line up with TRBD2. Germline V gene data show CDR1 as SQVTM and CDR2 as ANQGSEA. The CDR3 covers 13 residues. V gave up 7 bases and J gave up 4 bases; unmatched junction bases: 7. CDR3 sequence reads: CSATSGVLYEQYF. CDR3 nucleotide sequence: TGCAGCGCTACTAGCGGGGTCCTGTACGAGCAGTACTTC.

The chain couples TRBV10-3 to TRBJ2-5; tentative D call: TRBD1 (5 bases). The length of the CDR3 is 14 residues. Germline V gene lookup returns CDR1 ENHRY and CDR2 SYGVKD. Trimming removed 7 bases at V and 1 base at J, with 13 bases between. CDR3 in DNA: TGTGCCATCAAGGACACACAGTTCCAAGAGACCCAGTACTTC. Amino acid sequence: CAIKDTQFQETQYF.

The CDR3 here is CASRGDRGFNSPLHF. The DNA for the CDR3 is TGTGCCAGCAGGGGGGACAGGGGATTTAATTCACCCCTCCACTTT. V and J are TRBV2 and TRBJ1-6, with TRBD1 matching 10 bases. Trimming removed 6 bases from V and 6 bases from J; junction bases left unmatched: 5. CDR1 SNHLY and CDR2 FYNNEI come from the germline V gene. This CDR3 spans 15 amino acids. Full variable domain (remainder filled in from reference TRBV2 and TRBJ1-6): EPEVTQTPSHQVTQMGQEVILRCVPISNHLYFYWYRQILGQKVEFLVSFYNNEISEKSEIFDDQFSVERPDGSNFTLKIRSTKLEDSAMYFCASRGDRGFNSPLHFGNGTRLTVT.

This chain connects TRBV5-1 to TRBJ2-1; 9 bases fit TRBD2. The germline V gene has CDR1 SGHRS and CDR2 YFSETQ. Trimming took 1 base from V and 5 from J; bases not matched to a gene: 4. This CDR3 contains 15 residues. The CDR3 DNA is TGCGCCAGCAGCTTGAGACTAGCGGCAGACAATGAGCAGTTCTTC. It specifies CASSLRLAADNEQFF.

The J gene is TRBJ1-5, the V gene TRBV28; a weak D match, TRBD1 (6 bases). The ends were cut back, 3 bases at V and 7 bases at J, with 25 bases in the middle. Germline V CDR1 and CDR2: MDHEN, SYDVKM. CDR3 length: 18 amino acids. The CDR3 bases are TGTGCCAGCAGTTTCCGCCGGATGGGCAGGGGCGGCGGGCAGCCCCAGCATTTT. As protein: CASSFRRMGRGGGQPQHF.

This clone was seen more than once but under ten times. CDR3 residues: CASSQGFGGRAAPDTGELFF. The CDR3 nucleotides read TGTGCCAGCAGCCAAGGGTTTGGCGGGAGGGCCGCCCCGGACACCGGGGAGCTGTTTTTT. The chain employs TRBV3-1 (or the pseudogene TRBV3-2) and TRBJ2-2; the match to TRBD2 covers 9 bases. The CDR3 spans 20 residues. V lost 1 base and J lost 3; bases outside the gene matches: 15. Per germline, CDR1 LGHDT and CDR2 YNNKEL (reference sequence).

J is TRBJ2-1 and V is TRBV27; TRBD2 agrees at 8 bases. V shed 5 bases and J 5 bases; nucleotides not matched to a gene: 8. Germline V gene lookup returns CDR1 MNHEY and CDR2 SMNVEV (reference sequence). This CDR3 has 15 residues. CDR3 loop: CASSHRLATHNEQFF. The CDR3 nucleotides read TGTGCCAGCAGTCACCGACTAGCGACCCACAATGAGCAGTTCTTC.

The chain employs TRBV5-1 and TRBJ2-1, with 9 nucleotides matching TRBD2. CDR1 is SGHRS, CDR2 YFSETQ, per germline. Germline trimming cut 0 bases from V and 8 bases from J; bases unmatched to any gene: 9. The CDR3 runs to 16 residues. DNA of the CDR3: TGCGCCAGCAGCTTGGCTGCGGGAGGGCCGCAATATGAGCAGTTCTTC. It codes for CASSLAAGGPQYEQFF.

In this sample, this clone turned up many times. This chain connects TRBV3-1 (or the pseudogene TRBV3-2) to TRBJ2-6; D is undetermined. This CDR3 is 17 amino acids long. Germline values: CDR1 LGHDT, CDR2 YNNKEL (reference sequence). V was shortened by 3 bases and J by 0 bases, with 12 bases between the two germline ends. The CDR3: CASSQRTAYSGANVLTF. The CDR3 coding sequence is TGTGCCAGCAGCCAGCGCACAGCATACTCTGGGGCCAACGTCCTGACTTTC.

V is TRBV4-2 and J is TRBJ2-3, with 10 nucleotides matching TRBD2. The CDR3 has 19 residues. In germline, CDR1 is LGHNA, CDR2 YNFKEQ. V shed 0 bases and J 3 bases; nucleotides not matched to a gene: 12. As DNA, the CDR3 is TGTGCCAGCAGCCAAGATGGGACCAGCGGGAGGGCCGGGACAGATACGCAGTATTTT. It encodes CASSQDGTSGRAGTDTQYF.

This clone showed up just once. This chain links TRBV6-5 with TRBJ2-5, with a tentative D call TRBD1 (5 bases). Germline V gives CDR1 MNHEY, CDR2 SVGAGI. V was pared by 8 bases and J by 5 bases, with 15 bases between. The CDR3 spans 13 residues. For the CDR3, the DNA is TGTGCCAGCGAACTTGGGGCATTTGAGACCCAGTACTTC. This translates into CASELGAFETQYF.

The chain links TRBV5-1 to TRBJ2-3, with D hard to call. The CDR3 sequence is 15 residues long. CDR1 SGHRS and CDR2 YFSETQ come from the germline V gene. The ends were cut back, 0 bases at V and 0 bases at J, with 8 bases in the middle. The chain's CDR3 is CASSLDSRSTDTQYF. As DNA, the CDR3 is TGCGCCAGCAGCTTGGATAGCAGAAGCACAGATACGCAGTATTTT.

The rearrangement joins TRBV6-5 to TRBJ2-7; D might be TRBD2 (6 bases). V lost 0 bases to trimming and J lost 2 bases, with 14 bases between them. Germline V lookup: CDR1 MNHEY, CDR2 SVGAGI. The CDR3 is 16 residues long. CDR3 nucleotides: TGTGCCAGCAGTTACTCCCCGAGGGTAGCGGCCTACGAGCAGTACTTC. It is translated as CASSYSPRVAAYEQYF.

The V gene is TRBV27, the J gene TRBJ2-1, with 10 bases aligning to TRBD2. The CDR3 length is 14 residues. With 5 bases clipped from V and 4 bases from J, the junction kept 2 bases outside the gene matches. Germline V gene data show CDR1 as MNHEY and CDR2 as SMNVEV (reference sequence). CDR3 protein: CASSSSGGYNEQFF. The CDR3 DNA follows: TGTGCCAGCAGTAGTAGCGGGGGGTACAATGAGCAGTTCTTC.

The V and J genes are TRBV6-5 and TRBJ1-4; the D is unclear. The CDR3 runs to 14 residues. Trimming took off 2 bases at V and 4 bases at J, with 8 bases between the two ends. Germline loops: CDR1 MNHEY, CDR2 SVGAGI. The CDR3 region is CASSYRSLNEKLFF. DNA for the CDR3: TGTGCCAGCAGTTACAGGAGCCTTAATGAAAAACTGTTTTTT.

The chain carries TRBV28 and TRBJ2-2; 11 nucleotides match TRBD1. In germline, CDR1 is MDHEN, CDR2 SYDVKM. This CDR3 region has 15 residues. Trimming removed 5 bases from V and 7 bases from J; junction bases left unmatched: 6. The CDR3 DNA reads TGTGCCAGCAGTCTAACCGGGACAGGGGGCGGGGAGCTGTTTTTT. Its protein is CASSLTGTGGGELFF.